This T cell receptor (beta chain) was found in a study of radiotherapy plus CTLA-4 blockade in lung cancer. The wider study: Disease control was achieved by over 30% of patients, and objective responses by about 19%.

There are 14 residues in the CDR3. The V end was cut by 5 bases, the J end by 6 bases, with 16 bases between. Looked up from germline, CDR1 is SGHVS and CDR2 is FQNEAQ. Study-wide results and limits: TCR clones originating in tumors grew in number in blood after radiotherapy plus ipilimumab.

Here immunoSEQ multiplex PCR was the method, and the copy in TCRdb shows in-frame clones only, minus some. Altogether just over 60,000 clones are present, about 80% being singletons, with the ten largest covering around 4.8%. Comments on this clone: Its antigen is not known.

This sequence joins TRBV7-8 and TRBJ1-1, with a possible D match to TRBD1 (6 bases). The sample here was peripheral blood, taken from a patient treated with radiotherapy plus ipilimumab. This TCR was recovered from a human donor with non-small cell lung cancer who had a complete response to radiotherapy plus ipilimumab. The CDR3 region has the DNA TGTGCCAGCAGCCAATACATTGGGGGCTCTGAAGCTTTCTTT. Translation gives CASSQYIGGSEAFF.